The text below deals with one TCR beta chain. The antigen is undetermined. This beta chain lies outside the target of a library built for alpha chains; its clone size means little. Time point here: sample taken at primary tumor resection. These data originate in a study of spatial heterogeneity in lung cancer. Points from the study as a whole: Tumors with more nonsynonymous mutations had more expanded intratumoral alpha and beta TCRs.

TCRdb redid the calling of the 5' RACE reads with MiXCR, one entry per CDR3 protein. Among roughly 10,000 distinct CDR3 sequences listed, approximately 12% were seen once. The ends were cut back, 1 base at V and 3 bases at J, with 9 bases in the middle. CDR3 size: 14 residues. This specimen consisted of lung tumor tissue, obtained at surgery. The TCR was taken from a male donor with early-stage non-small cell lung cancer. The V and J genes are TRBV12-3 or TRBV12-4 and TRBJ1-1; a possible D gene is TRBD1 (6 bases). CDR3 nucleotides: TGTGCCAGCAGTTTAGTTCCAGGGGACACTGAAGCTTTCTTT. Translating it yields CASSLVPGDTEAFF.